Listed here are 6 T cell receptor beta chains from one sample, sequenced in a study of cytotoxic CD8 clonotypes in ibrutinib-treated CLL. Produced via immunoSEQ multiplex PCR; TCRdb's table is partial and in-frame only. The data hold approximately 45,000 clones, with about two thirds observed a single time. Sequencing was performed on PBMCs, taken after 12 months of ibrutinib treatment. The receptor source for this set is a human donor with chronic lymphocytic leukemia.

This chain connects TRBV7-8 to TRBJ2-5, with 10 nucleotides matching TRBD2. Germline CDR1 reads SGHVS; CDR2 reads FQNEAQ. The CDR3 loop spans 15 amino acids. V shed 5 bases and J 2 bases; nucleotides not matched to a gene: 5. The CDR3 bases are TGTGCCAGCAGCATACTAGCGGGGACGCAAGAGACCCAGTACTTC. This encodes CASSILAGTQETQYF.

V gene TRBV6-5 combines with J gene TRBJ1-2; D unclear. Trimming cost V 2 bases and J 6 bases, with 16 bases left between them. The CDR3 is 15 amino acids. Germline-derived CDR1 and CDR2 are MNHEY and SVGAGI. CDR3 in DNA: TGTGCCAGCAGTTACGTGGGTAGGGTGATCGATGGCTACACCTTC. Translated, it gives CASSYVGRVIDGYTF.

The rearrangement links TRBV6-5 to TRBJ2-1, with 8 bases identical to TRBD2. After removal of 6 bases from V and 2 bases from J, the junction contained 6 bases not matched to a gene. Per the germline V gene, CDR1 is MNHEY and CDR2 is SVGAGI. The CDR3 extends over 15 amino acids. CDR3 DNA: TGTGCCAGCAGAACCACTAGCGGAACCTACAATGAGCAGTTCTTC. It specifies CASRTTSGTYNEQFF.

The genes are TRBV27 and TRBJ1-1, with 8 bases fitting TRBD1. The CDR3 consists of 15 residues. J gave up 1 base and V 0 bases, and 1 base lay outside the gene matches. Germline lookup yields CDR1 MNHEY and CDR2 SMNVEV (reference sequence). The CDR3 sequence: CASSLSGTGNTEAFF. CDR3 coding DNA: TGTGCCAGCAGTTTATCAGGGACAGGGAACACTGAAGCTTTCTTT.

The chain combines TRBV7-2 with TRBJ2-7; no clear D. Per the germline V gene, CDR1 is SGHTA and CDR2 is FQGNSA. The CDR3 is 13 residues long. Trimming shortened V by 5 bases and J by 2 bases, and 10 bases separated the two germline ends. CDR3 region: CASSGDFAYEQYF. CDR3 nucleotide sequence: TGTGCCAGCAGCGGAGACTTTGCCTACGAGCAGTACTTC.

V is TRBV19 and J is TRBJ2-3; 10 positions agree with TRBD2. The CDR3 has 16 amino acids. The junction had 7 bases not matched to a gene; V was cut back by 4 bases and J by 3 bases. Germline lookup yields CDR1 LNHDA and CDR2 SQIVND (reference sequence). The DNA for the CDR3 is TGTGCCAGTAGTACACCAGCGGGGGGGAGGACAGATACGCAGTATTTT. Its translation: CASSTPAGGRTDTQYF.